This TCR beta chain was observed in a study of T cells in Graves' hyperthyroidism and ophthalmopathy. If no ophthalmopathy progression occurred within 18 months, Graves' hyperthyroidism was stable. Uncontrolled infection, other autoimmune disease, pregnancy or lactation barred patients from enrollment. This CDR3 has 11 amino acids. V was clipped by 5 bases and J by 5 bases, with 8 bases between them. The V gene's germline CDR1 is DFQATT and CDR2 SNEGSKA (reference sequence). RNA transcripts gave rise to amplified TCR beta CDR3 regions. HTBI primers were used for first-round RT-PCR of the TCR CDR3. In TCRdb, the multiplex PCR reads were re-called with MiXCR into one record per CDR3 protein. The repertoire holds under 300,000 distinct CDR3 sequences, roughly 15% seen once, with around 8% in the top ten. This clonotype has ten or more counts.

The V and J genes are TRBV20-1 and TRBJ2-3; D not certain. Specimen: blood. This TCR was recovered from a woman in her thirties or forties with Graves' hyperthyroidism. For the CDR3, the DNA is TGCAGTGCTGTTCACGGAGATACGCAGTATTTT. It codes for CSAVHGDTQYF.